A single T cell receptor (beta chain) is shown here with its context. Its antigen remains unknown. The CDR3 spans 18 residues. V lost 3 bases and J lost 0; bases outside the gene matches: 7. Germline V gene data show CDR1 as SGDLS and CDR2 as YYNGEE. The data derive from a study of STAT5B mutations in CD4+ large granular lymphocyte leukemia. Clones were sequenced by immunoSEQ multiplex PCR, and TCRdb holds only the in-frame ones, with some missing. The sample consists of tens of thousands of clones, about 81% of them appearing once. Findings of the study overall: 8/27 top patient clones versus 2/35 control clones were TRBV06-family.

This chain connects TRBV9 to TRBJ2-3, with 13 bases lining up with TRBD2. This TCR derives from a human donor in good health. Sequencing was done on a sample of CD4+ T cells from blood buffy coats. In nucleotides, the CDR3 is TGTGCCAGCAGCGGGTGGACTAGCGGGAGCTCTAGCACAGATACGCAGTATTTT. Protein sequence: CASSGWTSGSSSTDTQYF.